This T cell receptor beta chain was retrieved from a study of blood T cell repertoires in COVID-19 (dated by TCRdb to between 2020 and 2021). With regard to the full study: Collaborator samples came from the United States, Italy and Spain and covered acute and convalescent phases of COVID-19. A de-identified subject ID, COVID-19 status, age in years and sex were almost always included in the sample metadata. Where available, HLA class I and class II types were obtained from metadata supplied by the sample provider rather than from assay-based typing. Subjects who had been exposed to COVID-19, were actively infected with it, or had recovered from it provided the deeply sampled blood TCRbeta repertoires that made up the dataset. The repertoires were released in a freely available public database meant as a resource for research on the immune response to SARS-CoV-2. The samples were drawn from the first 160 participants of the ongoing ImmuneRACE study and from 950 to 1,500 subjects provided by 6 global collaborators. The material from the prospective study consisted of cDNA or gDNA derived from T cells, B-cell-depleted T cells, or PBMCs.

The immunoSEQ Assay, a bias-controlled multiplex PCR, was used to amplify TCRbeta CDR3 regions from genomic DNA. The study's processing was this. Within the assay, amplification of reference gene primers was used to estimate how many nucleated cells each sample contained. Sequence reads were collapsed and filtered to measure the absolute abundance of every unique TCRbeta CDR3 rearrangement. Productive Simpson clonality was computed per sample as the square root of Simpson's diversity index over productive rearrangements. TCRdb stores this immuneACCESS table with in-frame sequences only. Part of the clones is absent; in the studies checked, under half of the shortfall reflects unresolved V genes, and no reason is known for the rest. D and trimming come from the DNA, and the V and J calls and clone size come from that table. This sample lists about 240,000 clones; 70% to 90% were detected once. The top ten constitute 6% to 9% of the sample.

The collaborating institutions used their own protocols to collect whole blood in K2EDTA tubes. For TCRbeta analysis, collaborators shipped samples in one of three forms: frozen whole blood, isolated PBMCs, or DNA extracted from either of those sample types. This clone appeared a few times. Its antigen is not yet known. Per-base qualities were not stored, and no clone one base away is much larger. Broad study findings and their caveats: The quantity of clinical and demographic metadata differed by source and by participant and was supplied without curation.

The specimen sequenced was peripheral blood. The TCR sequence derives from a woman between 70 and 85 years old with active or convalescent COVID-19.

CDR3 region: CASSDAGMGTEAFF. The nucleotide sequence is given as TGTGCCAGCAGTGATGCGGGCATGGGGACTGAAGCTTTCTTT. The chain employs TRBV25-1 and TRBJ1-1, with an unclear D gene assignment. V is reduced by 3 bases and J by 5 bases, leaving a spacing of 13 bases between them. For CDR1 and CDR2, the germline V gene lists MGHDK and SYGVNS. Spanning cysteine to phenylalanine, the CDR3 consists of 14 amino acids. The DNA shown is the 42-base CDR3, in frame from base 1.